In this sample, the clone carrying this T cell receptor beta chain turned up many times. The target antigen is unknown. The V gene lost 4 bases and the J gene lost 3 bases, with 18 bases spanning the gap. The germline CDR1 and CDR2 sequences are MDHEN and SYDVKM. The CDR3 covers 16 residues. The data were taken from a study of molecular identifiers for immune sequencing clone quantification. For the study at large: Replicates partitioned RNA from approximately 20,000 or 100,000 naive CD8 cells into five parts, sequencing four. Findings and caveats of the study: Naive cells had under 1% of molecules in clones above 20 RNA copies, effectors over 98%.

TCRdb reanalysed the PCR reads using MiXCR and keeps one entry per CDR3 protein. The sample includes over 50,000 distinct CDR3 sequences, approximately 34% of them seen just once. Sorted naive CD8 T cells were those defined as CD8+CD4-CCR7+CD45RA+. The rearrangement uses TRBV28 and TRBJ1-1; D remains ambiguous. This receptor was identified in a human donor in good health. Some libraries in this study had Jurkat cell RNA spiked in. Sequencing used naive CD8+ T cells from blood, with Jurkat cell RNA spiked in. Subset given: FACS-sorted CD8+CD4-CCR7+CD45RA+ naive T cells. CDR3: CASSSPRQTEDTEAFF. The CDR3 DNA sequence: TGTGCCAGCAGTTCCCCGAGGCAGACGGAAGACACTGAAGCTTTCTTT.